Below are 16 T cell receptor beta chains sequenced from a single sample in a study of T cell repertoires in aging, cancer and after chemotherapy (dated by TCRdb to 2018 to 2020). TCR beta rearrangements were amplified from genomic DNA extracted from peripheral blood rather than from sorted cells or RNA. Sequencing used an Illumina MiSeq. Rearranged TRB sequences spanning V, D and J segments were amplified by multiplex touch-down PCR using a mixed TRB-A/B primer pool. The raw public reads went through TCRdb reprocessing: fastp at Q25, MiXCR clone calling, in-frame beta chains kept. Rows are combined by CDR3 protein, so each entry shows the most common genes and DNA. The sample has under 9,500 distinct CDR3 sequences on record, nearly 55% of them singletons. 20% to 25% of the sample rests with the top ten. The material sequenced was blood. The source of these receptors is a human donor in good health.

This clonotype was recorded once. The chain combines TRBV20-1 with TRBJ1-1; 8 bases align to TRBD1. Trimming at V came to 5 bases and at J to 1 base, leaving 3 bases not matched to a gene. This CDR3 contains 13 residues. Germline values: CDR1 DFQATT, CDR2 SNEGSKA (reference sequence). This CDR3 reads CSAGQGQNTEAFF. CDR3 DNA: TGCAGTGCTGGACAGGGCCAGAACACTGAAGCTTTCTTT.

V is TRBV6-2 or TRBV6-3 and J is TRBJ2-1; 14 nucleotides agree with TRBD2. The germline CDR1 and CDR2 sequences are MNHEY and SVGEGT. This CDR3 has 16 amino acids. V shed 6 bases, J shed 6 bases, and the junction held 7 bases outside the gene matches. CDR3 sequence: CASRPTTSGRANEQFF. CDR3 bases: TGTGCCAGCAGGCCTACGACTAGCGGGAGGGCCAATGAGCAGTTCTTC.

This clonotype has a single count. The genes are TRBV27 and TRBJ1-5; D not resolved. The CDR3 sequence is 15 residues long. Deletions cut 6 bases from V and 2 bases from J, with 14 bases between. CDR1 is MNHEY, CDR2 SMNVEV, per germline (reference sequence). The CDR3 DNA reads as TGTGCCAGCAGACCCCTCGGCCTCGGCAATCAGCCCCAGCATTTT. Its translation is CASRPLGLGNQPQHF.

The rearrangement joins TRBV15 to TRBJ1-5; D perhaps matches TRBD1 (5 bases). CDR1 and CDR2 (germline): LNHNV, YYDKDF (reference sequence). V lost 3 bases and J lost 5, with 14 bases in between. The length of the CDR3 is 15 residues. This chain's CDR3 is CATSRERDPYQPQHF. CDR3 DNA: TGTGCCACCAGCAGGGAACGGGACCCTTATCAGCCCCAGCATTTT.

The chain links TRBV6-4 to TRBJ2-7; a weak D match, TRBD1 (8 bases). Germline V lookup: CDR1 MRHNA, CDR2 SNTAGT. Trimming left V 10 bases short and J 3 bases short, with 25 bases between. The CDR3 is made up of 16 amino acids. CDR3 nucleotides: TGTGCCACCACAGGGGGGGACAGTCCATTTCGCTACGAGCAGTACTTC. Translating gives CATTGGDSPFRYEQYF.

V usage is TRBV6-2 or TRBV6-3 and J usage is TRBJ2-7; possible D gene TRBD1, 6 bases. The V end lost 5 bases, the J end lost 4 bases, and 18 bases lay between the germline ends. The CDR3 contains 15 residues. CDR1 and CDR2 from the germline V gene are MNHEY and SVGEGT. The CDR3, as DNA: TGTGCCAGCAGTACTCCGGGACATGACCCTTACGAGCAGTACTTC. It translates to CASSTPGHDPYEQYF.

The chain links TRBV6-1 to TRBJ1-2, with no clear D. CDR1 MNHNS and CDR2 SASEGT come from the germline V gene. V shed 1 base and J shed 7 bases, with 10 bases lying between them. The CDR3 runs 13 residues. Here the CDR3 reads CASSEVEGGGYTF. In DNA, the CDR3 is TGTGCCAGCAGTGAAGTCGAGGGTGGTGGCTACACCTTC.

V gene TRBV6-1 combines with J gene TRBJ2-3; TRBD2 aligns across 11 bases. V shed 6 bases and J 0 bases; nucleotides not matched to a gene: 2. The CDR3 spans 15 residues. Germline V gene sequence: CDR1 MNHNS, CDR2 SASEGT. DNA of the CDR3: TGTGCCAGCAGGATAGCGGGGGGGAGCACAGATACGCAGTATTTT. Translated: CASRIAGGSTDTQYF.

This clonotype has just a few counts. This chain uses TRBV29-1 with TRBJ2-1; D tentatively reads TRBD1 or TRBD2 (5 bases each). Germline assignment: CDR1 SQVTM and CDR2 ANQGSEA. This CDR3 has 16 amino acids. V dropped 3 bases and J dropped 4 bases, with 19 bases sitting between them. In DNA, the CDR3 is TGCAGCGTTGAGATCGTTCCGGGACCCGCGTACAATGAGCAGTTCTTC. It codes for CSVEIVPGPAYNEQFF.

The V call is TRBV6-4, the J call TRBJ2-7, with D maybe TRBD1 (7 bases). The CDR3 has 15 amino acids. V was pared by 0 bases and J by 3 bases, with 12 bases between. Germline loops: CDR1 MRHNA, CDR2 SNTAGT. CDR3 DNA sequence: TGTGCCAGCAGTGACTCGTGGAGGGGGCACTACGAGCAGTACTTC. Translated, it gives CASSDSWRGHYEQYF.

This clonotype occurred a few times. Germline and junction disagree at one end, which may indicate a read error. The CDR3 DNA sequence: TGTGCCAGCAGCCCAGGGAATTACGGGGCTAATGAAAAACTGTTTTTT. Translation gives CASSPGNYGANEKLFF. The chain employs TRBV5-1 and TRBJ1-4, with a weak D call TRBD1 (5 bases). This CDR3 comprises 16 residues. Germline-derived CDR1 and CDR2 are SGHRS and YFSETQ.

The rearrangement joins TRBV20-1 to TRBJ2-3, with 10 bases lining up with TRBD2. From germline, CDR1 is DFQATT and CDR2 SNEGSKA (reference sequence). This CDR3 has 14 amino acids. The V gene end was trimmed by 6 bases and the J gene end by 3 bases; junction bases not matched to a gene: 6. Written as DNA, the CDR3 is TGCAGTGCCCCCGGACTAGCGGCGACAGATACGCAGTATTTT. Translating gives CSAPGLAATDTQYF.

As regards this clonotype: One end of the junction does not line up with germline, which may come from a read error. The chain uses TRBV6-1 and TRBJ2-7; D is uncertain. Germline-derived CDR1 and CDR2 are MNHNS and SASEGT. The CDR3 extends over 12 amino acids. CDR3 in amino acids: CASSVQYSEKYF. As DNA, the CDR3 is TGTGCCAGCAGTGTACAGTACTCCGAGAAGTACTTC.

This clonotype showed up just a few times. This rearrangement joins TRBV27 to TRBJ1-1, with 7 nucleotides matching TRBD1. The CDR3 contains 15 residues. Per the germline V gene, CDR1 is MNHEY and CDR2 is SMNVEV (reference sequence). The V gene end was trimmed by 3 bases and the J gene end by 1 base; junction bases not matched to a gene: 5. CDR3 bases: TGTGCCAGCAGTTTGTGGGACAGACCGAACACTGAAGCTTTCTTT. This gives the protein CASSLWDRPNTEAFF.

The V call is TRBV4-1, the J call TRBJ2-1; TRBD1 matches 9 bases. With V trimmed by 3 bases and J by 0 bases, 9 bases remained unmatched. The CDR3 contains 18 residues. Germline V lookup: CDR1 MGHRA, CDR2 YSYEKL. For the CDR3, the DNA is TGCGCCAGCAGCCATTCCCCCGGGACAGGGAGCTCCTACAATGAGCAGTTCTTC. Translating it yields CASSHSPGTGSSYNEQFF.

This chain links TRBV6-2 or TRBV6-3 with TRBJ2-7; D is perhaps TRBD1 (5 bases). Germline-derived CDR1 and CDR2 are MNHEY and SVGEGT. Trimming took off 5 bases at V and 4 bases at J, with 6 bases between the two ends. This CDR3 contains 11 residues. CDR3 nucleotides: TGTGCCAGCAGTACAGGTTACGAGCAGTACTTC. Translation: CASSTGYEQYF.